Sequencing of this T cell receptor (beta chain) was carried out in a study of identical twins. This CDR3 spans 15 amino acids. After removal of 7 bases from V and 1 base from J, the junction contained 10 bases not matched to a gene. Looked up from germline, CDR1 is LNHNV and CDR2 is YYDKDF (reference sequence). On this clonotype itself: What it recognizes is unknown.

Every donor was a healthy Caucasian. Whole-study results and caveats: Cord blood beta clonotypes present at high abundance carried fewer insertions; no such pattern appeared in memory repertoires. Models predicted too little out-of-frame TCR alpha sharing in monozygotic twins.

TCRdb passed the 5' RACE reads through MiXCR, listing each CDR3 protein once. Seen here are a few hundred thousand distinct CDR3 sequences, roughly 9.7% observed once, and the top ten hold 5.5% to 9%. These data are also associated with another study on yellow fever vaccine responses in identical twins.

This sequence was found in a woman aged 18-35 years in good health. This chain connects TRBV15 to TRBJ2-7; 7 nucleotides line up with TRBD2. What was sequenced was CD8+ T cells sorted from blood. CDR3 DNA: TGTGCCACCACCCTGGGGGGGGGAGTTTCCTACGAGCAGTACTTC. Protein: CATTLGGGVSYEQYF.